This T cell receptor beta chain was sequenced in a study of molecular identifiers for immune sequencing clone quantification (dated by TCRdb to 2017 to 2018). About the study as a whole: For a replicate experiment, the RNA from either approximately 20,000 or 100,000 naive CD8 T cells was divided into five aliquots, and four of those aliquots went on to sequencing. This methods study benchmarked molecular-identifier clustering-based TCR repertoire sequencing (MIDCIRS) and TCR RNA copy counting, using CD8 T cells to do so. Findings and caveats that apply to the study as a whole: When barcode sub-clustering was omitted, TCR diversity was inflated by chimeric consensus sequences, with chimeras reaching as high as 47%. A single cell's worth of spiked-in Jurkat TCR RNA was reported detectable even among about 1.1 million naive CD8 T cells. Naive libraries contained spiked-in Jurkat TCR RNA (approximately ten copies' worth), which is not part of the donor repertoire. Modeling gave roughly 2.9 recovered TCR RNA copies per cell versus approximately 9 by digital PCR, implying approximately 32% capture efficiency. Highly expanded clone sizes could be underestimated if identical TCR molecules share a barcode. Clones above 20 RNA copies held over 97% of molecules in CMV-specific effector cells but under 1% in naive cells.

The germline V gene specifies MGHRA as CDR1 and YSYEKL as CDR2. The CDR3 contains 14 residues, cysteine and phenylalanine counted. This entry keeps only the CDR3 DNA: 42 bases, framed from base 1. Libraries of naive CD8 T cells were built from about 20,000 to 1,000,000 sorted cells, with 10%, 30% or 50% of the purified RNA used. Naive CD8 T cells, defined as CD8+CD4-CCR7+CD45RA+, were FACS-sorted into RLT Plus buffer on a BD FACSAria II. Roughly ten TCR copies' worth of Jurkat RNA were spiked into about 20,000-1,000,000 naive CD8 T cell samples to test detection sensitivity. CD8 T cells were enriched with RosetteSep CD8+ T Cell Enrichment Cocktail and Ficoll-Paque, followed by ACK red cell lysis. Library preparation employed PCR. The reads were generated on a NextSeq 500. Bulk TCR libraries were generated as previously described, with the TCR primers listed in Table S5 used. Purification of total RNA was performed with the Qiagen AllPrep DNA/RNA kit. Before analysis, reads from multiple sequencing runs of one library were combined. The authors' analysis ran thus. Reads were retained only if the reads had an exact TCR constant sequence, and the retained reads were trimmed to 150 nt and grouped according to their 12-nt molecular barcodes. Reads in each barcode group were sub-clustered using a 15% Levenshtein threshold, and a quality-weighted consensus sequence was built for each RNA molecule. Non-functional sequences were discarded, and so were lower-count sequences lying one edit away from another sequence. On the basis of fitting two negative binomial distributions, barcode sub-clusters with fewer than 20% of the maximum read count were discarded. TCRdb passed the public sequencing reads through fastp at Q25 and MiXCR, retaining productive beta sequences. Every CDR3 protein is listed once, alongside the most common genes and DNA of its rows. The V and J calls reflect TCRdb's pipeline rather than the authors' work. Counted in this sample were hundreds of thousands of distinct CDR3 sequences; about 25% of them appeared once. The ten largest clones capture around 0.78% of the sample.

In the case of this clonotype: No cognate antigen has been identified for it. One junction end disagrees with the germline gene, perhaps due to a read error.

Sequenced input: naive CD8+ T cells from blood, with Jurkat cell RNA spiked in. What the cell subset or site label conveys for this sample: FACS-sorted CD8+CD4-CCR7+CD45RA+ naive T cells. The receptor chain draws on TRBV4-1 and TRBJ2-7, with no D gene named confidently. The sequence came from a human donor in good health. Some libraries in this study had Jurkat cell RNA spiked in. The encoded CDR3 is CASSQGFSSYAQYF. The DNA is TGCGCCAGCAGCCAAGGGTTCAGCTCCTACGCGCAGTACTTC.